The T cell receptor (beta chain) under discussion was sequenced for a study of cytomegalovirus exposure and HLA in healthy donors (dated by TCRdb to about 2017). For context, the study as a whole: An earlier analysis of approximately 640 of the donors reported more than 250 Gb of sequence data and roughly 110 million unique TCR beta sequences from about 179 million T cells. The genetic ancestry cluster associated with self-reported Caucasian donors included around 76% of the roughly 410 genotyped donors. High-throughput TCR immunosequencing, statistical association of individual TCRs with disease status, and machine learning were combined to predict cytomegalovirus infection status. An earlier analysis of 587 of the donors used high-throughput TCR beta sequencing to judge whether each TCR beta V gene segment behaved as functional or pseudogenic. The study used immunosequencing to profile the T cell repertoires of about 670 subjects and linked those repertoires to cytomegalovirus serostatus. Every discovery cohort repertoire had been produced on one sequencing platform. In a later genetic analysis, genome-wide SNP genotypes for 398 of the 666 donors were used, and that subset was treated as a discovery cohort. A later analysis re-analyzed previously published TCR beta repertoires from 600 to 850 donors and added high-resolution HLA genotyping to study TCR occurrence patterns. Both class I and class II loci were covered by HLA typing, at four-digit resolution. The later analysis used no new phenotypic data to find candidate immune exposures, relying instead on TCR beta sequences and their occurrence across donors. The aim of the study was to test whether cataloging public T cell receptors could identify signatures of past pathogen exposure. A separate validation cohort of over 95 different subjects was used in addition to the approximately 610-subject first cohort. Roughly 300 gigabases of sequencing data and 75 million to 85 million unique TCR sequences made up an early release that covered 640 HLA-typed donors. Donor age, sex, ethnicity and CMV serostatus were compiled together with the repertoire data. Five DR-DQ haplotypes were handled as single units for association and clustering because linkage in the cohort was strong. On average, 235,054 unique TCR beta nucleotide sequences were sequenced per donor among a few hundred genotyped donors of the cohort, with 15% to 20% of those sequences being non-productive. The number of donors typed differed by locus, with 629-630 for A, B, C, DRB1 and DQB1, about 500 for DQA1, over 600 for DPA1, and under 490 for DPB1.

Results and caveats for the whole study, not just this receptor: A later genetic analysis reported fewer N-insertions in productive TCRs among donors in an Asian-associated ancestry cluster than the roughly 620-donor mean. The presence/absence analyses assumed that sequencing depth was roughly uniform across donors, and that assumption may not be true. V-gene and J-gene trimming of TCR beta chains was associated with a missense DCLRE1C variant in a later genetic analysis, and the association was replicated in an independent cohort. A further reported finding was that TCR beta sequences accurately predicted the HLA-A and HLA-B alleles for most subjects in the first cohort. A later analysis found that HLA-associated TCR beta chains were more clonally expanded and had lower generation probabilities than equally common non-associated chains. In vitro tests confirmed that a few of the cytomegalovirus-associated TCR beta chains recognize cytomegalovirus antigens. For the cohort, immune exposure information was limited to CMV serostatus. The 87-base-pair reads could not distinguish some IMGT-functional V segments, including TRBV6-2 and TRBV6-3, so those segments were excluded. Several of the top co-occurrence clusters appeared to be linked to parvovirus B19, influenza, CMV and Epstein-Barr virus, according to a later analysis. Most TCR sequences were seen in very few donors, while some public TCRs were found in many individuals. Strong co-occurrence of HLA alleles, especially DR and DQ, made assigning TCR associations to individual alleles difficult. In both the original and validation cohorts, the classifier was reported to diagnose cytomegalovirus status with high specificity and sensitivity. Because HLA typing was missing for some donors at each locus, association tests included only the typed subset. The authors suggested that the approach could potentially be generalized to other disease states and immunological phenotypes. In a later analysis, over 15,000 TCR beta sequences were associated with specific HLA alleles at a false discovery rate of 0.05. A total of roughly 160 TCR beta chains were listed by the study as associated with cytomegalovirus. A cluster of highly shared sequence variants was judged likely to represent a technical artifact of the sequencing pipeline. The earlier analysis of 450 to 700 of the donors excluded approximately 17 rarely observed V segments, including chromosome 9 orphons, because counts were too low. A later analysis found that most CMV-associated TCR beta chains appeared HLA-restricted, with HLA associations seemingly driven largely by CMV exposure. The cohort was sequenced for TCR beta chains only, and without alpha or paired-chain data the features that could be detected were limited. Linkage disequilibrium might explain the correlated functional status among segregating V segments, but an unknown experimental factor could not be ruled out. In a later analysis, TCR association rates were found to vary across HLA loci, with the most associated TCRs seen for DRB1 alleles and the fewest for HLA-C alleles. In an earlier analysis of some 550 of the donors, most TCR beta V segments were observed in productive rearrangements about 87% or about 30% of the time, broadly matching IMGT annotations.

This clone has just a few counts. What this receptor recognizes is not known. No base quality information exists; no much larger clone differs at one position. In total, roughly 670 healthy bone marrow donors made up the cohort. All cohort members were sampled while nominally healthy, although unrecorded immune exposures were likely present. The donor tested CMV seronegative, placing the donor among the roughly 400 seronegative members of the cohort. Each donor provided a peripheral blood sample, and peripheral blood mononuclear cells were used for TCR beta sequencing. The Qiagen DNeasy Blood Extraction Kit was used to extract genomic DNA from the blood cell samples. Receptor libraries were prepared by the immunoSEQ multiplex PCR assay. For the multiplex PCR, a mixture combining 60 forward primers for TCR Vbeta segments and 13 reverse primers for TCR Jbeta segments was used. Amplification of the CDR3 region of rearranged TCR beta genes was performed with a multiplex PCR assay on genomic DNA. The Illumina HiSeq System was used to sequence the amplified TCR beta libraries as 87-base-pair reads. Per the authors' processing: A later analysis counted about 80 million unique TCR beta chains across the 690 or so repertoires, and some 11 million of these chains were shared by at least two donors. Raw reads were error-corrected and collapsed into unique sequences with a nearest-neighbor algorithm that merged closely related sequences to remove PCR and sequencing errors. To assign V, D and J gene segments, CDR3 sequences were aligned to IMGT reference sequences. For a sequence to be retained, a match of at least six nucleotides to both a V gene segment and a J gene segment was required. Rearrangements were classified as productive when the CDR3 lacked stop codons and remained in frame with V and J, and all other rearrangements were classified as non-productive. Following IMGT convention, CDR3 was defined as the stretch from the second conserved V-encoded cysteine to the conserved J-encoded phenylalanine. The earlier analysis of a few hundred of the donors excluded sequences that lacked an unambiguous match to a single V gene segment. An earlier analysis of fewer than 750 of the donors classified V segments as functional when productive rearrangements were above 56.7% and as segregating when the standard deviation between donors was above 5%. A statistical classification framework was built for diagnosing cytomegalovirus status from the catalog of TCR beta chain sequences. In a later analysis, V and J genes were assigned by comparing TCR nucleotide sequences against IMGT/GENE-DB human TR gene sequences. In a later analysis, CDR3 sequences and most-parsimonious VDJ recombination scenarios were assigned using the TCRdist pipeline. In a later analysis, each TCR beta chain was defined by its CDR3 amino acid sequence together with its V-gene family, and reads without a unique V-gene family were excluded. To address suspected cross-contamination and a sequencing artifact, a later analysis removed 592 highly shared, low-generation-probability nucleotide sequences. A later analysis calculated a clonal expansion index for each public chain from normalized within-repertoire ranks of inferred template counts. In a later analysis, generation probabilities were computed using a VDJ recombination model fitted to out-of-frame rearrangements, and the results were checked against IGoR. A later analysis scored TCR-TCR, TCR-HLA and TCR-CMV co-occurrence with hypergeometric tests, applying a repertoire-size bias correction to TCR pairs. To estimate false discovery rates, a later analysis permuted the HLA or CMV assignments 20 times. In a later analysis, co-occurring TCRs were grouped with DBSCAN, and TCRdist sequence similarity was added when clustering was performed within HLA-allele-positive subsets. For co-occurrence clustering, repertoires with fewer than 30,000 or more than 120,000 public chains were excluded, along with about five repertoires with anomalous nucleotide sharing. TCRdb retrieved this table from immuneACCESS and kept in-frame rearrangements only. Not all clones are present; in checked studies, unresolved V genes account for under half, and no reason is known for the remainder. V and J calls and clone size are as listed in that table; D and trimming were resolved from the DNA. The sample table contains roughly 200,000 clones; only one count was recorded for around 75% of them. The ten largest make up less than 2% of the sample.

V is pruned by 5 bases and J by 7 bases, leaving 12 bases of the junction without a gene match. There are 15 amino acids in the CDR3, from cysteine to phenylalanine inclusive. The CDR3 DNA has 45 bases and is translated from base 1. CDR1 and CDR2 were assigned from the germline V gene as SNHLY and FYNNEI. The V and J segments used are TRBV2 and TRBJ2-7; 9 central bases correspond to TRBD1. Sequencing was carried out using PBMCs. This sequence originates from a woman in her twenties or thirties in good health and CMV-seronegative. The CDR3 corresponds to CASSQGGTGMCEQYF. In nucleotide form, the sequence is TGTGCCAGCAGTCAGGGGGGGACAGGGATGTGTGAGCAGTACTTC.